What follows describes a single T cell receptor (beta chain). This clone was observed a single time. The antigen it recognizes is unknown. It has no much larger one-base neighbor in the sample; base qualities were not kept. Using the deep immunoSEQ assay, multiplex PCR amplified TCR CDR3 regions from genomic DNA. Extracted genomic DNA from each cell subset was distributed evenly across all wells of several immunoSEQ 96-well plates, and each plate was treated as a replicate. For sorted subsets, around 200 ng genomic DNA, equal to 30,000 to 35,000 T cell genomes, was loaded into each replicate PCR. The purified libraries were quantified using a Qubit 3.0 fluorometer, sized with a Bioanalyzer 2100, and then quantified again using the KAPA Library Quantification kit. Each immunoSEQ 96-well plate was sequenced on its own single-read 150-cycle Illumina NextSeq 550 flow cell. As for how the authors treated the data: Because only junctional sequences without quality scores were contained in the immunoSEQ output, filtering matching that applied to full-length reads could not be performed. To assign V/J genes and CDR3, sequences were annotated using PyIR, a Python wrapper for IgBLAST v1.9, with IMGT germline references. Reads with weak V/J assignments (E-value above 1e-6), missing CDR3, stop codons, out-of-frame junctions, or ambiguous translated residues were removed. V3J clonotypes were defined as sequences sharing an identical inferred V gene, J gene, and CDR3 amino acid sequence. Percentage overlap between repertoires was calculated by dividing the number of shared unique clonotypes by the size of the smaller repertoire. Richness of each repertoire was evaluated using RTK rarefaction, the Chao1 estimator, and Recon v2.1 estimates of unobserved clonotypes. Generation probabilities for all TCRbeta clonotypes obtained by the gDNA method from a few donors were computed using OLGA. TCRdb carries this immuneACCESS record with in-frame sequences only. Its versions omit some clonotypes, under half of them owing to an unresolved V gene in the studies checked, with the rest unexplained. The DNA gave D and trimming, while V, J and clone size come from that table. The sample table records about 680,000 clones; about 90% of these occur just once. Approximately 24% of the sample is taken by the ten largest.

This sample was taken from a study of shared clonotypes between healthy human individuals (dated by TCRdb to the early 2020s). With respect to the entire study: A few men and two women, aged 18 to 49 years, made up the cohort. Per donor, three plates each were used for CD4 naive and CD4 memory, two for CD8 naive, and one for CD8 memory. Blood TCR repertoires of roughly 5 healthy adults were deeply sequenced to estimate repertoire size and the extent of clonotype sharing between individuals. To increase sequencing depth and limit assay-specific biases, different laboratories used diverse techniques to prepare libraries and sequence TCR repertoires. Leukapheresis yielded between about 0.9 and 9.5 billion PBMCs per donor.

Broad study findings and their caveats: Sampling was limited to blood, and TCR repertoires in tissue likely differ from TCR repertoires in blood. Compared with non-shared clonotypes, clonotypes shared by all four sorted-subset donors had higher generation probabilities. Pairwise subsampling indicated that sequencing depth was expected to affect the degree of clonotype sharing among donors. Across a handful of donors, around 5% of naive CD4, roughly 3.4% of naive CD8, roughly 2.3% of memory CD4, and under 0.45% of memory CD8 clonotypes were shared. The small number of donors limited the genetic and exposure-history diversity represented. Estimated clonotype richness was generally larger for naive than for memory subsets. Rarefaction of sorted-subset datasets indicated incomplete sequencing despite the large sequencing depth.

The CDR3 sequence holds 16 residues, the cysteine and phenylalanine included. Only the CDR3 part of the read is kept: 48 bases, read in frame from the first base. The germline V gene encodes CDR1 SGDLS and CDR2 YYNGEE. V lost 3 bases and J lost 1 base, and the count of bases not matched to a germline gene is 5. CD8 naive samples were CD45RO-negative cells positively selected for CCR7, giving a CD45RA+CCR7+ population that excluded TemRA cells. The donors were healthy, HIV-negative adults with no recently reported acute infections or vaccinations. All donors were Caucasian adults living in Nashville, Tennessee, USA. After blood collection by leukapheresis, PBMCs were isolated using Ficoll-Histopaque density gradient centrifugation and then cryopreserved in the vapor phase of liquid nitrogen. Analytical flow cytometry was used to check the purity and quantity of every magnetically sorted T cell population. From each sorted fraction, genomic DNA was isolated and quantified by UV absorbance on a Nanodrop 2000c.

Sequencing was done on a sample of naive CD8+ T cells sorted from blood. The cell subset or site label on this specimen signifies: CD45RA+CCR7+. The receptor comes from a man aged 30 to 39 in good health. The chain uses TRBV9 and TRBJ2-3, with TRBD2 matching 10 junction bases. CDR3 loop: CASSALAGGRTDTQYF. The sequence in DNA is TGTGCCAGCAGCGCCTTAGCGGGAGGTCGCACAGATACGCAGTATTTT.